The next 23 T cell receptor beta chains were all read from a single sample in a study of cytomegalovirus exposure and HLA in healthy donors. The primer mix had 60 Vbeta and 13 Jbeta primers. TCRdb keeps only in-frame clones here, not all; method: immunoSEQ multiplex PCR. The table lists 100,000 to 150,000 clones, approximately 68% of them singletons. The sample was PBMCs. The receptor set was obtained from a young man in good health and CMV-seropositive.

V usage is TRBV7-2 and J usage is TRBJ1-4; no reliable D call. Trimming shortened V by 5 bases and J by 0 bases, and 10 bases separated the two germline ends. CDR3 length: 15 amino acids. CDR1 SGHTA and CDR2 FQGNSA come from the germline V gene. DNA of the CDR3: TGTGCCAGCAGCGCCTACAGAGCAACTAATGAAAAACTGTTTTTT. Its translation: CASSAYRATNEKLFF.

The chain links TRBV2 to TRBJ1-4, with 7 nucleotides matching TRBD1. Germline lookup yields CDR1 SNHLY and CDR2 FYNNEI. The CDR3 is 14 residues long. V lost 7 bases to trimming and J lost 4 bases; unmatched junction nucleotides: 6. CDR3 loop: CASISDRINEKLFF. The CDR3 coding sequence is TGTGCCAGCATTTCGGACAGGATTAATGAAAAACTGTTTTTT.

A single count supports this clone. This chain joins TRBV4-2 and TRBJ2-1, with 10 bases lining up with TRBD2. Germline CDR1 LGHNA, CDR2 YNFKEQ. V lost 0 bases and J lost 6; bases outside the gene matches: 5. The length of the CDR3 is 16 residues. The CDR3: CASSQDASGSFNEQFF. The CDR3 bases are TGTGCCAGCAGCCAAGACGCTAGCGGGAGTTTCAATGAGCAGTTCTTC.

The chain links TRBV6-5 to TRBJ2-5; 13 bases match TRBD2. The V gene's germline CDR1 is MNHEY and CDR2 SVGAGI. This CDR3 region has 15 residues. J was trimmed by 4 bases and V by 6 bases; bases with no gene match: 5. CDR3 sequence reads: CASSPLAGGRETQYF. CDR3 in DNA: TGTGCCAGCAGCCCACTAGCGGGAGGGCGAGAGACCCAGTACTTC.

This chain uses TRBV27 with TRBJ2-7; 12 bases agree with TRBD1. The CDR3 contains 14 residues. Germline CDR1 MNHEY, CDR2 SMNVEV (reference sequence). V shed 7 bases and J 4 bases; nucleotides not matched to a gene: 5. CDR3 residues: CASTGQGAGYEQYF. In nucleotides, the CDR3 is TGTGCCAGCACGGGACAGGGGGCGGGGTACGAGCAGTACTTC.

The chain joins TRBV7-9 to TRBJ2-1, with 8 bases aligning to TRBD2. This CDR3 has 15 amino acids. The junction had 3 bases not matched to a gene; V was cut back by 1 base and J by 4 bases. CDR1 is SEHNR and CDR2 is FQNEAQ in the germline V gene (reference sequence). The CDR3: CASSLGRGGYNEQFF. DNA of the CDR3: TGTGCCAGCAGCTTAGGTCGGGGGGGTTACAATGAGCAGTTCTTC.

V is TRBV6-1 and J is TRBJ2-5, with 8 bases lining up with TRBD2. The J call may be mistaken, given a closer DNA end match to TRBJ2-7. Germline CDR1 reads MNHNS; CDR2 reads SASEGT. There are 13 residues in the CDR3. The CDR3 nucleotides read TGTGCCAGCAGTGAACAGCGGGAGTACGAGCAGTACTTC. Translation: CASSEQREYEQYF.

The CDR3 nucleotides read TGTGCCAGCAGCAGAATCACAAACACTGAAGCTTTCTTT. Amino acid sequence: CASSRITNTEAFF. This chain links TRBV5-6 with TRBJ1-1; the D is unclear. Trimming pared 4 bases from V and 2 bases from J, leaving 9 bases between. Germline V gene lookup returns CDR1 SGHDT and CDR2 YYEEEE. The CDR3 consists of 13 residues. The whole variable domain, filled in from reference TRBV5-6 and TRBJ1-1, reads DAGVTQSPTHLIKTRGQQVTLRCSPKSGHDTVSWYQQALGQGPQFIFQYYEEEERQRGNFPDRFSGHQFPNYSSELNVNALLLGDSALYLCASSRITNTEAFFGQGTRLTVV.

This clone was recorded only once. In DNA form, the CDR3 reads TGTGCCAGCGCGGGGGGCCTCAACACTGAAGCTTTCTTT. The encoded protein is CASAGGLNTEAFF. The chain uses TRBV5-5 and TRBJ1-1; D might be TRBD1 (6 bases). The CDR3 spans 13 residues. Per the germline V gene, CDR1 is SGHKS and CDR2 is YYEKEE (reference sequence). Trimming removed 7 bases from V and 2 bases from J, with 12 bases in between.

The V gene is TRBV6-1, the J gene TRBJ2-7, with TRBD1 matching over 9 bases. The trim removed 2 bases at V and 5 bases at J, leaving 10 bases unmatched. Germline V gene sequence: CDR1 MNHNS, CDR2 SASEGT. This CDR3 region has 16 residues. DNA for the CDR3: TGTGCCAGCAGTGAATGGGACAGGGAGGGGTCTCACGAGCAGTACTTC. Translation: CASSEWDREGSHEQYF.

This clone was detected only a few times. The V and J genes are TRBV5-4 and TRBJ1-1; D is uncertain. This CDR3 is 14 amino acids long. V lost 0 bases and J 1 base, leaving 7 bases between the germline ends. Germline loops: CDR1 SGHNT, CDR2 YYREEE (reference sequence). As DNA, the CDR3 is TGTGCCAGCAGCTTGGACTCCGCGAACACTGAAGCTTTCTTT. The encoded protein is CASSLDSANTEAFF.

The rearrangement joins TRBV5-4 to TRBJ2-7; the match to TRBD2 covers 8 bases. J gave up 6 bases and V 3 bases, and 14 bases lay outside the gene matches. The V gene's germline CDR1 is SGHNT and CDR2 YYREEE (reference sequence). CDR3 length: 16 amino acids. The CDR3 region has the DNA TGTGCCAGCAGCTCGGGCGGCGGGTCGGCGGGGGGCGAGCAGTACTTC. Translation gives CASSSGGGSAGGEQYF.

The V call is TRBV6-1, the J call TRBJ2-3, with a possible D match to TRBD2 (6 bases). The CDR3 is 12 residues long. Trimming stripped 3 bases from V and 9 bases from J, with 10 bases between. Germline CDR1 and CDR2: MNHNS and SASEGT. The CDR3 nucleotides read TGTGCCAGCAGTGAGTGGCGGGGAACGCAGTATTTT. Its protein product is CASSEWRGTQYF.

This chain connects TRBV7-2 to TRBJ2-3, with a weak D call TRBD2 (6 bases). V lost 5 bases and J 2 bases, leaving 17 bases between the germline ends. The CDR3 contains 16 residues. Germline CDR1 is SGHTA and CDR2 is FQGNSA. This CDR3 reads CASSPYSGFNTDTQYF. CDR3 sequence (DNA): TGTGCCAGCAGCCCTTATAGCGGATTTAACACAGATACGCAGTATTTT.

V is TRBV7-2 and J is TRBJ2-7; 8 bases fit TRBD1. Germline V CDR1 and CDR2: SGHTA, FQGNSA. The ends lost 5 bases at V and 2 bases at J; junction bases unmatched: 5. The CDR3 length is 14 residues. The CDR3 is CASSRKDRAYEQYF. CDR3 nucleotide sequence: TGTGCCAGCAGCCGAAAGGACAGGGCCTACGAGCAGTACTTC.

This clone was picked up one time. This chain uses TRBV10-2 with TRBJ2-7; 7 bases match TRBD1. The CDR3 spans 14 residues. V gave up 4 bases and J gave up 7 bases; unmatched junction bases: 10. CDR1 WSHSY and CDR2 SAAADI come from the germline V gene. The CDR3 is CASSAGTEAREQYF. In DNA, the CDR3 is TGCGCCAGCAGTGCAGGGACAGAGGCTCGGGAGCAGTACTTC.

The V call is TRBV2, the J call TRBJ2-3, with 12 bases identical to TRBD2. This CDR3 spans 15 amino acids. Germline V lookup: CDR1 SNHLY, CDR2 FYNNEI. The ends lost 11 bases at V and 6 bases at J; junction bases unmatched: 12. The chain's CDR3 is CACQRTSGTGDTQYF. CDR3 nucleotide sequence: TGTGCCTGCCAAAGGACTAGCGGGACAGGGGATACGCAGTATTTT.

CDR3 sequence (DNA): TGTGCCTGCACACGGTACAGGGGGGGCGAGCAGTACTTC. This sequence encodes CACTRYRGGEQYF. The rearrangement uses TRBV28 and TRBJ2-7; maybe TRBD1 (8 bases). This CDR3 comprises 13 residues. The V gene lost 11 bases and the J gene lost 6 bases, with 20 bases spanning the gap. Germline loops: CDR1 MDHEN, CDR2 SYDVKM.

The chain combines TRBV6-6 with TRBJ1-2, with D unclear. The CDR3 extends over 13 amino acids. The ends were cut back, 0 bases at V and 8 bases at J, with 10 bases in the middle. Germline V lookup: CDR1 MNHNY, CDR2 SVGAGI (reference sequence). This CDR3 reads CASSYSRARGYTF. CDR3 bases: TGTGCCAGCAGTTACTCGAGGGCGCGGGGCTACACCTTC.

The J gene is TRBJ2-1, the V gene TRBV7-3; weak D call: TRBD2 (6 bases). The V gene's germline CDR1 is SGHTA and CDR2 FQGTGA. The CDR3 has 12 amino acids. V lost 3 bases to trimming and J lost 11 bases, with 11 bases between them. The CDR3 loop is CASSLGLTQQFF. The CDR3 DNA is TGTGCCAGCAGCTTGGGACTGACCCAGCAGTTCTTC.

A few counts support this clone. This sequence joins TRBV7-2 and TRBJ2-5, with 8 bases matching TRBD2. Per the germline V gene, CDR1 is SGHTA and CDR2 is FQGNSA. With 1 base clipped from V and 4 bases from J, the junction kept 2 bases outside the gene matches. The CDR3 length is 14 residues. The CDR3 spells CASSLVAGTETQYF. CDR3 DNA: TGTGCCAGCAGCTTAGTAGCGGGAACAGAGACCCAGTACTTC.

This chain connects TRBV7-3 to TRBJ1-1, with 7 bases fitting TRBD1. CDR3 length equals 15 residues. V shed 8 bases, J shed 1 base, and the junction held 10 bases outside the gene matches. CDR1 is SGHTA and CDR2 is FQGTGA in the germline V gene. CDR3 residues: CASAPFGTANTEAFF. The CDR3 DNA reads TGTGCCAGCGCCCCCTTCGGGACAGCGAACACTGAAGCTTTCTTT.

This chain uses TRBV5-4 with TRBJ2-1; a possible D gene is TRBD2 (6 bases). CDR1 is SGHNT, CDR2 YYREEE, per germline (reference sequence). Trimming stripped 1 base from V and 7 bases from J, with 9 bases between. The CDR3 is 13 residues long. Here the CDR3 DNA reads TGTGCCAGCAGCTTGAGGGCGGGAAATGAGCAGTTCTTC. It translates to CASSLRAGNEQFF.